The T cell receptor (beta chain) described here comes from a study of blood T cell repertoires in COVID-19. On the study more broadly: The United States, Italy and Spain were the sources of the acute and convalescent COVID-19 samples. Nucleic acid was either cDNA or gDNA, and it came from T cells, B-cell-depleted T cells, or PBMCs.

Per the study methods: Counts of nucleated cells, estimated from reference gene primer amplification, were obtained. Sequencing was performed with immunoSEQ multiplex PCR; in TCRdb, only in-frame clones are kept and a portion is missing. The V and J calls and clone size were taken over from that table, and D and trimming were inferred from the DNA. The repertoire holds approximately 220,000 clones, about 90% seen once, with 2% to 2.5% in the top ten. The CDR3 has 14 residues. Germline lookup yields CDR1 MNHEY and CDR2 SVGAGI. With 4 bases removed from V and 4 bases from J, the gap between germline ends came to 11 bases.

The chain carries TRBV6-5 and TRBJ2-1; D is ambiguous. Sequenced material: peripheral blood. The receptor's source is a woman aged 45-65 years with acute or convalescent COVID-19. The CDR3 DNA sequence: TGTGCCAGCAGTTCCTCTTTGAGTTACAATGAGCAGTTCTTC. This gives the protein CASSSSLSYNEQFF.